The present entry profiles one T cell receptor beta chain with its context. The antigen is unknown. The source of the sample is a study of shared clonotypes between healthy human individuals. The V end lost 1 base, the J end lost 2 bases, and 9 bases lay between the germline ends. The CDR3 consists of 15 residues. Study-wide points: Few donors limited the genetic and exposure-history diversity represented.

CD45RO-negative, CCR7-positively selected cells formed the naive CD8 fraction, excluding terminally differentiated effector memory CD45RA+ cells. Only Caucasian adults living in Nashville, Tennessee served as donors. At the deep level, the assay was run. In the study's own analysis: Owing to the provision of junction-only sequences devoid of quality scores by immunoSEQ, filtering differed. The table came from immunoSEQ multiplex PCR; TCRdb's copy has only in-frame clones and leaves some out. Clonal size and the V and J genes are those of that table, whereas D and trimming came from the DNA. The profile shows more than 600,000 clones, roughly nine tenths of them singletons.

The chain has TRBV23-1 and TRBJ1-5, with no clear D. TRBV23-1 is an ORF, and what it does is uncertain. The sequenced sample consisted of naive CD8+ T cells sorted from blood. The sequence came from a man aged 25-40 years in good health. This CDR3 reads CASSQLAGGNQPQHF. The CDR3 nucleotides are TGCGCCAGCAGTCAATTAGCCGGGGGCAATCAGCCCCAGCATTTT.